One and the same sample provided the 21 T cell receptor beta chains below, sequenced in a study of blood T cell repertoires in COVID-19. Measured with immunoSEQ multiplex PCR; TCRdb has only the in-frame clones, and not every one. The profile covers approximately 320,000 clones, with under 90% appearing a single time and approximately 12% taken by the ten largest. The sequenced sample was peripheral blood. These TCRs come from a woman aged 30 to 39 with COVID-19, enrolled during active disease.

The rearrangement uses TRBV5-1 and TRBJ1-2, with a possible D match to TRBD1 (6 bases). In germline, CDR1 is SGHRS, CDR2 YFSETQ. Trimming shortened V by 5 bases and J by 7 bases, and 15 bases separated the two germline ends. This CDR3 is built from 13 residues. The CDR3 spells CASRGTTFRGYTF. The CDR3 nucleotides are TGCGCCAGCAGGGGGACAACTTTCCGTGGCTACACCTTC. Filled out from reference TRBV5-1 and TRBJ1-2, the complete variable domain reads KAGVTQTPRYLIKTRGQQVTLSCSPISGHRSVSWYQQTPGQGLQFLFEYFSETQRNKGNFPGRFSGRQFSNSRSEMNVSTLELGDSALYLCASRGTTFRGYTFGSGTRLTVV.

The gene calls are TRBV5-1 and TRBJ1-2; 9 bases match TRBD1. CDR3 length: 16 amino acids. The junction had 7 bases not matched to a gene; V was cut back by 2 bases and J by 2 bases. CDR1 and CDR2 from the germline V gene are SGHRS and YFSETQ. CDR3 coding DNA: TGCGCCAGCAGCTTAATAACAGGGGGCGCAAACTATGGCTACACCTTC. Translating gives CASSLITGGANYGYTF.

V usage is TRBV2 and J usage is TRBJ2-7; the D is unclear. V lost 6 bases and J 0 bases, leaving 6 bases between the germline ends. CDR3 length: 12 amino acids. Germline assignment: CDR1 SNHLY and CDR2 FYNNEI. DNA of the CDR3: TGTGCCAGCAGCTTTAGCTCCTACGAGCAGTACTTC. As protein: CASSFSSYEQYF.

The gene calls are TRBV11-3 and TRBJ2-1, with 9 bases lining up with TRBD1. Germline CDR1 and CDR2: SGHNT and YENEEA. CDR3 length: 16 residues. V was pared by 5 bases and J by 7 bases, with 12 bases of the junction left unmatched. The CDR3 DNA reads TGTGCCAGCAGCCCAAATGACAGGGGGGATACAAATGAGCAGTTCTTC. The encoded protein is CASSPNDRGDTNEQFF.

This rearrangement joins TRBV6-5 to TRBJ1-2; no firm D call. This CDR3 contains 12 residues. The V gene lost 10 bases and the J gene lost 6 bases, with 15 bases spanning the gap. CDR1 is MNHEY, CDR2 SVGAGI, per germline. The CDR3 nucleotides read TGTGCCACTAGAGGAGGGTTGGATGGCTACACCTTC. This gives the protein CATRGGLDGYTF.

The CDR3: CASSRFQVNYGYTF. CDR3 DNA: TGTGCCAGCAGCCGTTTCCAGGTTAACTATGGCTACACCTTC. The chain uses TRBV6-5 and TRBJ1-2; D is ambiguous. CDR3 length: 14 amino acids. The V end lost 6 bases, the J end lost 1 base, and 12 bases lay between the germline ends. Germline loops: CDR1 MNHEY, CDR2 SVGAGI.

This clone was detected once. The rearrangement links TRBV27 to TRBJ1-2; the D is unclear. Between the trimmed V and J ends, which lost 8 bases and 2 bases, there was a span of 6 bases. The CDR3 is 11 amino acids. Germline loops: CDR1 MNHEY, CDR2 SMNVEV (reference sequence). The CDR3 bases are TGTGCCAGCTACGGGAACTATGGCTACACCTTC. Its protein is CASYGNYGYTF.

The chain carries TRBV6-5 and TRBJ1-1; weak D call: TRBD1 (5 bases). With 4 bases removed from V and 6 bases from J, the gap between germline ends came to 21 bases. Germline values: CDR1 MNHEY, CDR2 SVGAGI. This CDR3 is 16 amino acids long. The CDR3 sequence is CASSLTYRWGEAEAFF. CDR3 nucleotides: TGTGCCAGCAGTTTGACTTACCGTTGGGGGGAGGCTGAAGCTTTCTTT.

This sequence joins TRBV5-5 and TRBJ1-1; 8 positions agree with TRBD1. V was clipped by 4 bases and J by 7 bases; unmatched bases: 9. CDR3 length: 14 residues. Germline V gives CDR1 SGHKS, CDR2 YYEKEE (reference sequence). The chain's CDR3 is CASSLTGGLIEAFF. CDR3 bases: TGTGCCAGCAGCCTAACAGGGGGTTTAATTGAAGCTTTCTTT.

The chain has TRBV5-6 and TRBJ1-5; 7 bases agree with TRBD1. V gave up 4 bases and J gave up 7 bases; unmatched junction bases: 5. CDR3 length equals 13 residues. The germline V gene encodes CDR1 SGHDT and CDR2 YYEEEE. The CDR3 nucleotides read TGTGCCAGCAGCCCGAACAGGGGCCAGCCCCAGCATTTT. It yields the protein CASSPNRGQPQHF.

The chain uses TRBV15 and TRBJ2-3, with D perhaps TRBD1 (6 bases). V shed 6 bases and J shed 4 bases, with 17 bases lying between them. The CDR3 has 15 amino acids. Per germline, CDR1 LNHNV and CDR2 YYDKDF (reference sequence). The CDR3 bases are TGTGCCACCAGTACAGGGACAAACTTCCCAGATACGCAGTATTTT. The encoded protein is CATSTGTNFPDTQYF.

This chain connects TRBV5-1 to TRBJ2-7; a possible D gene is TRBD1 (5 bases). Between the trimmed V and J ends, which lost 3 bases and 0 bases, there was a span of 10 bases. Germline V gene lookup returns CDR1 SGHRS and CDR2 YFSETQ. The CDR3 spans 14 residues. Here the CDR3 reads CASSYDSSSYEQYF. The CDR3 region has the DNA TGCGCCAGCAGCTACGACAGTAGCTCCTACGAGCAGTACTTC.

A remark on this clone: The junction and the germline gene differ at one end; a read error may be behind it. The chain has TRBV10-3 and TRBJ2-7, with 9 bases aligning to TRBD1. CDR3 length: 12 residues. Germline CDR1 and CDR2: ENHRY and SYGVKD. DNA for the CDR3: TGTGCCATCAGCAGCCTGGACAGGGGATTTAACTTC. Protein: CAISSLDRGFNF.

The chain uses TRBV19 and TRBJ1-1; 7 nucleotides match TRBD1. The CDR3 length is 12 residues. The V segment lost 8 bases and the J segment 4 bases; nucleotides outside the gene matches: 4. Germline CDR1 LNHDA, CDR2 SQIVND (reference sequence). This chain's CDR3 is CASSTGSTEAFF. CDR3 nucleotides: TGTGCCAGTTCGACAGGGAGCACTGAAGCTTTCTTT.

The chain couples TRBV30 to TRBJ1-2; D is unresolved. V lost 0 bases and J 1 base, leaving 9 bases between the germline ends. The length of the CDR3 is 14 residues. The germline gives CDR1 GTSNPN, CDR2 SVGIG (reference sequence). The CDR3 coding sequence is TGTGCCTGGAGTGTACTATTCAGTAACTATGGCTACACCTTC. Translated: CAWSVLFSNYGYTF.

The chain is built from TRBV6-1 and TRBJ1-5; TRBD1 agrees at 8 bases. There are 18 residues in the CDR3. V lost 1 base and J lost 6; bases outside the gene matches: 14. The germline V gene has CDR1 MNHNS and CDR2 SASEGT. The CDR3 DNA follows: TGTGCCAGCAGTGAAGAGGACAGGGTAATTTTGGGGAGTCAGCCCCAGCATTTT. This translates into CASSEEDRVILGSQPQHF.

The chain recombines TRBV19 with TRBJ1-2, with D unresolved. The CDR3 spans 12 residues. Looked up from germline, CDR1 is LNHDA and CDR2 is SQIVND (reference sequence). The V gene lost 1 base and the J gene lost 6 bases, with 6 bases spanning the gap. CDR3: CASSIGQNGYTF. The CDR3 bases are TGTGCCAGTAGTATAGGTCAAAATGGCTACACCTTC.

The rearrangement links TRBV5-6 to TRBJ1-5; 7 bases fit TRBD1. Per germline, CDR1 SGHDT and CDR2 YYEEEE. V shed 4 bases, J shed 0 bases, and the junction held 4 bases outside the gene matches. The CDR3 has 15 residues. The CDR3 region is CASSLGTVSNQPQHF. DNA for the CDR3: TGTGCCAGCAGCCTGGGGACAGTTAGCAATCAGCCCCAGCATTTT.

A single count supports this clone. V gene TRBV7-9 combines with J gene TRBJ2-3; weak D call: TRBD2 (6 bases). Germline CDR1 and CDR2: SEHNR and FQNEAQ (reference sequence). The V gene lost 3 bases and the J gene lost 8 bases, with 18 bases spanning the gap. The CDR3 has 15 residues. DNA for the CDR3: TGTGCCAGCAGCTTGACCCCCTTACTGGGGGGTACGCAGTATTTT. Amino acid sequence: CASSLTPLLGGTQYF.

The CDR3 protein is CASSLAKLAGGVQETQYF. CDR3 in DNA: TGTGCCAGCAGCTTGGCCAAGCTAGCGGGGGGGGTCCAAGAGACCCAGTACTTC. This rearrangement joins TRBV5-6 to TRBJ2-5; 12 bases line up with TRBD2. Per germline, CDR1 SGHDT and CDR2 YYEEEE. The CDR3 is made up of 18 amino acids. Germline trimming cut 0 bases from V and 1 base from J; bases unmatched to any gene: 7. The full variable domain, completed using reference TRBV5-6 and TRBJ2-5, is DAGVTQSPTHLIKTRGQQVTLRCSPKSGHDTVSWYQQALGQGPQFIFQYYEEEERQRGNFPDRFSGHQFPNYSSELNVNALLLGDSALYLCASSLAKLAGGVQETQYFGPGTRLLVL.

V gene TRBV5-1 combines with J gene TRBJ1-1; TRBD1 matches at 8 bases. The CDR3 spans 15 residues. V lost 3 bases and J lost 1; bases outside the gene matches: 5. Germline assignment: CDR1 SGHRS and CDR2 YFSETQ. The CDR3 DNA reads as TGCGCCAGCAGCTCCGGACAGGGAACGAACACTGAAGCTTTCTTT. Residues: CASSSGQGTNTEAFF.